The 26 T cell receptor beta chains below all came from one sample that was sequenced in a study of T cell changes during pregnancy in multiple sclerosis. The repertoire was sequenced with immunoSEQ multiplex PCR; TCRdb's copy has only in-frame clones and lacks some. The sample holds 85,000 to 95,000 clones; 75% to 95% are singletons and the top ten take 1.5% to 2%. Sequencing was performed on peripheral blood, taken after pregnancy. The receptors derive from a female donor in good health, enrolled as a control in a pregnancy study.

V usage is TRBV4-3 and J usage is TRBJ2-7; perhaps TRBD1 as D (6 bases). CDR1 is LGHNA, CDR2 YSLEER, per germline. The CDR3 has 14 amino acids. V lost 0 bases to trimming and J lost 2 bases, with 8 bases between them. The CDR3 DNA sequence: TGCGCCAGCAGCCAAGACAGGGGCACCTACGAGCAGTACTTC. This sequence encodes CASSQDRGTYEQYF.

CDR3 sequence: CASSLSTLQGFRVNTEAFF. In DNA, the CDR3 is TGTGCCAGCAGTTTATCGACCTTACAGGGGTTTAGGGTGAACACTGAAGCTTTCTTT. This rearrangement joins TRBV27 to TRBJ1-1; 7 nucleotides agree with TRBD1. The CDR3 loop spans 19 amino acids. Germline V gene sequence: CDR1 MNHEY, CDR2 SMNVEV (reference sequence). J was trimmed by 0 bases and V by 0 bases; bases with no gene match: 13.

V usage is TRBV7-2 and J usage is TRBJ2-5; D is uncertain. Germline V CDR1 and CDR2: SGHTA, FQGNSA. This CDR3 region has 13 residues. Trimming shortened V by 1 base and J by 5 bases, and 8 bases separated the two germline ends. The CDR3 bases are TGTGCCAGCAGCTTAGAGTACCGGGAGACCCAGTACTTC. Residues: CASSLEYRETQYF.

The V and J genes are TRBV4-2 and TRBJ2-1, with D tentatively TRBD2 (5 bases). Deletions cut 5 bases from V and 5 bases from J, with 13 bases between. Germline V lookup: CDR1 LGHNA, CDR2 YNFKEQ. The CDR3 totals 14 residues. The CDR3 region has the DNA TGTGCCAGCAGCTCCCGGACTCACGACAATGAGCAGTTCTTC. Amino acids: CASSSRTHDNEQFF.

The CDR3 DNA reads TGCAGCGTACGCGGGACAGGGGAGACCGGGGAGCTGTTTTTT. As protein: CSVRGTGETGELFF. V gene TRBV29-1 combines with J gene TRBJ2-2; 10 nucleotides agree with TRBD1. The CDR3 length is 14 residues. Germline V gene sequence: CDR1 SQVTM, CDR2 ANQGSEA. The junction had 6 bases not matched to a gene; V was cut back by 6 bases and J by 5 bases.

V and J are TRBV4-1 and TRBJ1-5; 7 bases line up with TRBD1. Unmatched junction bases numbered 8, after V lost 3 bases and J lost 6 bases. Germline V gene sequence: CDR1 MGHRA, CDR2 YSYEKL. The CDR3 runs 15 residues. The CDR3, as DNA: TGCGCCAGCAGCCATGCAGACAGGGTGGGTCAGCCCCAGCATTTT. Amino acids: CASSHADRVGQPQHF.

This chain links TRBV28 with TRBJ1-1; 7 bases fit TRBD1. V lost 7 bases, J lost 4 bases, and 6 bases stayed unmatched. The CDR3 covers 13 residues. The germline CDR1 and CDR2 sequences are MDHEN and SYDVKM. The CDR3 region has the DNA TGTGCCAGCACCCCCGCAGGGGGCACTGAAGCTTTCTTT. It yields the protein CASTPAGGTEAFF. The full variable domain, with the rest looked up from reference TRBV28 and TRBJ1-1, is DVKVTQSSRYLVKRTGEKVFLECVQDMDHENMFWYRQDPGLGLRLIYFSYDVKMKEKGDIPEGYSVSREKKERFSLILESASTNQTSMYLCASTPAGGTEAFFGQGTRLTVV.

V and J are TRBV5-1 and TRBJ2-6, with D unclear. The CDR3 extends over 13 amino acids. Germline V gene lookup returns CDR1 SGHRS and CDR2 YFSETQ. Trimming stripped 6 bases from V and 1 base from J, with 5 bases between. CDR3 sequence: CASKRSGANVLTF. CDR3 nucleotide sequence: TGCGCCAGCAAGAGGTCTGGGGCCAACGTCCTGACTTTC.

J is TRBJ2-3 and V is TRBV29-1; 11 nucleotides match TRBD2. CDR1 is SQVTM, CDR2 ANQGSEA, per germline. The V gene end was trimmed by 7 bases and the J gene end by 2 bases; junction bases not matched to a gene: 11. The CDR3 totals 16 residues. The CDR3 DNA is TGCAGCGCCAGACCGGGACTAGCGGTGGACACAGATACGCAGTATTTT. Residues: CSARPGLAVDTDTQYF.

The chain combines TRBV5-4 with TRBJ2-7, with 11 bases fitting TRBD2. V trimming: 0 bases; J trimming: 6 bases; junction bases outside the gene matches: 2. Per germline, CDR1 SGHNT and CDR2 YYREEE (reference sequence). CDR3 length: 14 residues. The CDR3 DNA is TGTGCCAGCAGCTTGGAACTAGCGGGGGCCGAGCAGTACTTC. The encoded protein is CASSLELAGAEQYF.

The sample holds one count of this clone. The V call is TRBV11-2, the J call TRBJ1-3; 7 bases are shared with TRBD1. This CDR3 region has 15 residues. CDR1 is SGHAT and CDR2 is FQNNGV in the germline V gene. Unmatched junction bases numbered 10, after V lost 5 bases and J lost 6 bases. For the CDR3, the DNA is TGTGCCAGCAGCGTCCAGCCGGGACAGAAAAACACCATATATTTT. Protein product: CASSVQPGQKNTIYF.

CDR3 sequence: CASSLGGTPNTEAFF. The CDR3 DNA sequence: TGTGCCAGCAGCTTGGGCGGGACTCCGAACACTGAAGCTTTCTTT. The chain recombines TRBV5-4 with TRBJ1-1; tentative D call: TRBD1 (5 bases). Trimming left V 0 bases short and J 1 base short, with 10 bases between. Germline lookup yields CDR1 SGHNT and CDR2 YYREEE (reference sequence). The CDR3 loop spans 15 amino acids.

The J gene is TRBJ1-1, the V gene TRBV2; no clear D gene. With 10 bases removed from V and 1 base from J, the gap between germline ends came to 13 bases. The CDR3 has 13 residues. Germline assignment: CDR1 SNHLY and CDR2 FYNNEI. The CDR3 nucleotides read TGTGCCACCTGGAGGGTAAAGAACACTGAAGCTTTCTTT. It encodes CATWRVKNTEAFF.

A few counts support this clone. The chain uses TRBV7-9 and TRBJ1-5; D unresolved. Germline CDR1 SEHNR, CDR2 FQNEAQ (reference sequence). CDR3 length equals 14 residues. The V end lost 1 base, the J end lost 3 bases, and 7 bases lay between the germline ends. CDR3: CASSLVGPNQPQHF. The CDR3 coding sequence is TGTGCCAGCAGCTTAGTTGGCCCCAATCAGCCCCAGCATTTT.

The chain carries TRBV7-2 and TRBJ2-7; 11 bases are a match to TRBD1. This CDR3 has 14 amino acids. Trimming cost V 5 bases and J 2 bases; bases outside gene matches: 2. Germline V gene data show CDR1 as SGHTA and CDR2 as FQGNSA. The CDR3 is CASSKGQGAYEQYF. The DNA for the CDR3 is TGTGCCAGCAGCAAGGGACAGGGGGCCTACGAGCAGTACTTC. The whole variable domain, remainder taken from reference TRBV7-2 and TRBJ2-7, is GAGVSQSPSNKVTEKGKDVELRCDPISGHTALYWYRQSLGQGLEFLIYFQGNSAPDKSGLPSDRFSAERTGGSVSTLTIQRTQQEDSAVYLCASSKGQGAYEQYFGPGTRLTVT.

As DNA, the CDR3 is TGTGCCAGCTTAGCGACTAGCGGGGGCTCTGGCACAGATACGCAGTATTTT. Translation gives CASLATSGGSGTDTQYF. The chain is built from TRBV28 and TRBJ2-3; 12 positions agree with TRBD2. The V and J ends lost 8 bases and 1 base, in that order; junction bases with no gene match: 10. CDR1 is MDHEN, CDR2 SYDVKM, per germline. The CDR3 runs to 17 residues.

In this sample, this clone turned up a few times. The rearrangement links TRBV6-1 to TRBJ2-3; a possible D gene is TRBD2 (6 bases). Between the trimmed V and J ends, which lost 8 bases and 8 bases, there was a span of 11 bases. The length of the CDR3 is 11 residues. CDR1 is MNHNS and CDR2 is SASEGT in the germline V gene. CDR3 amino acids: CASGGLGTQYF. The CDR3, as DNA: TGTGCCAGCGGGGGACTCGGTACGCAGTATTTT.

The chain uses TRBV29-1 and TRBJ2-2, with D unresolved. The CDR3 spans 12 residues. The V and J ends lost 5 bases and 6 bases respectively, with 10 bases between them. Germline CDR1 and CDR2: SQVTM and ANQGSEA. The CDR3 loop is CSVTEAPGELFF. In DNA form, the CDR3 reads TGCAGCGTTACAGAAGCTCCCGGGGAGCTGTTTTTT.

The chain carries TRBV5-6 and TRBJ2-3, with TRBD1 matching over 7 bases. This CDR3 has 15 amino acids. Trimming took 0 bases from V and 2 from J; bases not matched to a gene: 3. Germline-derived CDR1 and CDR2 are SGHDT and YYEEEE. The CDR3 bases are TGTGCCAGCAGCTTGGGGACAGGATACACAGATACGCAGTATTTT. Translation: CASSLGTGYTDTQYF.

The chain has TRBV6-5 and TRBJ2-7; 9 positions agree with TRBD2. This CDR3 contains 16 residues. The ends lost 4 bases at V and 0 bases at J; junction bases unmatched: 7. In germline, CDR1 is MNHEY, CDR2 SVGAGI. CDR3 DNA sequence: TGTGCCAGCAGTTCCATGACTAGCGGAGTCTCCTACGAGCAGTACTTC. Protein: CASSSMTSGVSYEQYF.

V is TRBV19 and J is TRBJ1-3; TRBD1 agrees at 7 bases. The CDR3 is 20 amino acids. The germline CDR1 and CDR2 sequences are LNHDA and SQIVND (reference sequence). With 6 bases clipped from V and 3 bases from J, the junction kept 23 bases outside the gene matches. Here the CDR3 DNA reads TGTGCCAGTAGCTTTTTGTCCTTGGAACAGGGGACGAGGGGTGGAAACACCATATATTTT. This translates into CASSFLSLEQGTRGGNTIYF.

The rearrangement uses TRBV27 and TRBJ2-1, with D possibly being TRBD2 (5 bases). Trimming cost V 5 bases and J 0 bases, with 14 bases left between them. This CDR3 is built from 16 residues. The germline gives CDR1 MNHEY, CDR2 SMNVEV (reference sequence). In DNA, the CDR3 is TGTGCCAGCAGTGCTAGTCTAGGGAGCTCCTACAATGAGCAGTTCTTC. Translation gives CASSASLGSSYNEQFF.

V and J are TRBV29-1 and TRBJ2-3; TRBD2 matches at 8 bases. The CDR3 extends over 12 amino acids. Germline-derived CDR1 and CDR2 are SQVTM and ANQGSEA. The V and J ends lost 0 bases and 14 bases, in that order; junction bases with no gene match: 7. CDR3: CSVEDRRAGVYF. In nucleotides, the CDR3 is TGCAGCGTTGAAGATCGACGAGCGGGGGTGTATTTT.

V gene TRBV7-2 combines with J gene TRBJ2-1; no firm D call. Per germline, CDR1 SGHTA and CDR2 FQGNSA. Trimming cost V 5 bases and J 8 bases, with 10 bases left between them. The CDR3 is 12 amino acids. Written as DNA, the CDR3 is TGTGCCAGCAGCGTACTCCAGGATGAGCAGTTCTTC. This codes for CASSVLQDEQFF.

The J gene is TRBJ2-1, the V gene TRBV30; 11 bases match TRBD2. The length of the CDR3 is 13 residues. Per germline, CDR1 GTSNPN and CDR2 SVGIG (reference sequence). Trimming cost V 3 bases and J 7 bases; bases outside gene matches: 2. In DNA, the CDR3 is TGTGCCTGGAGGACTAGCGGGGTTAATGAGCAGTTCTTC. It codes for CAWRTSGVNEQFF.

The gene calls are TRBV5-1 and TRBJ2-7; TRBD2 agrees at 8 bases. V was clipped by 0 bases and J by 4 bases; unmatched bases: 6. The CDR3 runs 15 residues. Germline-derived CDR1 and CDR2 are SGHRS and YFSETQ. This CDR3 reads CASSLEASGPYEQYF. The CDR3 bases are TGCGCCAGCAGCTTGGAGGCTAGCGGGCCATACGAGCAGTACTTC.